These 11 T cell receptor beta chains were sequenced from one sample in a study of blood T cells in healthy people across ages. Together with a sample-barcoded 5' primer, a J-beta primer mix was included in a second PCR lasting about 7 to 11 cycles. TCRdb processed the 5' RACE reads anew with MiXCR; each CDR3 protein has one entry. The table records about a million distinct CDR3 sequences, less than 45% of them present only once. Sequencing input: blood. These receptors originate from a man between 18 and 29 years old in good health.

This rearrangement joins TRBV20-1 to TRBJ1-3; no reliable D call. The CDR3 runs to 14 residues. Germline V gives CDR1 DFQATT, CDR2 SNEGSKA (reference sequence). V lost 0 bases and J 0 bases, leaving 6 bases between the germline ends. The CDR3 nucleotides are TGCAGTGCTAGAGATGGGGACTCTGGAAACACCATATATTTT. Encoded protein: CSARDGDSGNTIYF.

The J gene is TRBJ2-2, the V gene TRBV27, with a tentative D call TRBD1 (6 bases). Per the germline V gene, CDR1 is MNHEY and CDR2 is SMNVEV (reference sequence). Trimming left V 10 bases short and J 6 bases short, with 18 bases between. The CDR3 loop spans 14 amino acids. This CDR3 reads CAISRTGSAGELFF. CDR3 DNA: TGTGCCATCTCGCGAACAGGGAGCGCCGGGGAGCTGTTTTTT.

The genes are TRBV7-2 and TRBJ2-5; 9 nucleotides line up with TRBD1. The closer fit of TRBJ2-7 to the DNA end suggests the J call may be wrong. Looked up from germline, CDR1 is SGHTA and CDR2 is FQGNSA. The CDR3 spans 15 residues. CDR3 sequence reads: CASSRNRDRACEQYF. The CDR3 bases are TGTGCCAGCAGCCGAAACCGGGACAGGGCATGCGAGCAGTACTTC.

A few counts support this clonotype. The V call is TRBV7-3, the J call TRBJ2-5; maybe TRBD1 (6 bases). V shed 4 bases and J shed 3 bases, with 9 bases lying between them. This CDR3 contains 13 residues. The germline CDR1 and CDR2 sequences are SGHTA and FQGTGA. The CDR3 reads CASSSHREETQYF. CDR3 nucleotides: TGTGCCAGCAGCTCCCACAGGGAAGAGACCCAGTACTTC.

This clonotype occurred once. The V gene is TRBV29-1, the J gene TRBJ2-7, with D possibly TRBD2 on 5 matching bases. Looked up from germline, CDR1 is SQVTM and CDR2 is ANQGSEA. V was cut by 3 bases and J by 7 bases, with 25 bases left in between. The CDR3 has 16 residues. The CDR3 DNA is TGCAGCGTTGAGTACCCGGGGAGAAGAGGCTACAATGAGCAGTACTTC. It yields the protein CSVEYPGRRGYNEQYF.

The sample holds a few counts of this clonotype. The chain joins TRBV20-1 to TRBJ1-2, with D uncertain. The V gene's germline CDR1 is DFQATT and CDR2 SNEGSKA (reference sequence). The V end lost 4 bases, the J end lost 8 bases, and 14 bases lay between the germline ends. The CDR3 consists of 12 residues. The CDR3 protein is CSAIHGPRGYTF. CDR3 DNA: TGCAGTGCTATACACGGGCCACGGGGCTACACCTTC.

The rearrangement joins TRBV14 to TRBJ2-1; 8 bases map to TRBD2. From germline, CDR1 is SGHDN and CDR2 FVKESK. Trimming took 1 base from V and 4 from J; bases not matched to a gene: 12. This CDR3 region has 18 residues. CDR3 sequence: CASSQGGASGPPYNEQFF. The CDR3 region has the DNA TGTGCCAGCAGCCAAGGGGGAGCTAGCGGGCCCCCTTACAATGAGCAGTTCTTC. Complete variable domain (other parts from reference TRBV14 and TRBJ2-1): EAGVTQFPSHSVIEKGQTVTLRCDPISGHDNLYWYRRVMGKEIKFLLHFVKESKQDESGMPNNRFLAERTGGTYSTLKVQPAELEDSGVYFCASSQGGASGPPYNEQFFGPGTRLTVL.

With regard to this clonotype: Given a much more abundant clone one base away, this may be a read error. The chain joins TRBV7-3 to TRBJ2-1; D ambiguous. The CDR3 length is 15 residues. Germline-derived CDR1 and CDR2 are SGHTA and FQGTGA. CDR3 coding DNA: TGTGTCAGCAGCTTTACTGGTAGCTCCTACAATGAGCAGTTCTTC. Its protein product is CVSSFTGSSYNEQFF.

This rearrangement joins TRBV20-1 to TRBJ2-2; no clear D gene. This CDR3 spans 14 amino acids. Trimming cost V 6 bases and J 2 bases, with 13 bases left between them. Germline V gene sequence: CDR1 DFQATT, CDR2 SNEGSKA (reference sequence). The CDR3 DNA reads TGCAGTGCCCCTAAAAAGGGTAACACCGGGGAGCTGTTTTTT. This gives the protein CSAPKKGNTGELFF.

A few counts support this clonotype. The rearrangement joins TRBV20-1 to TRBJ2-1; possibly TRBD1 or TRBD2 for D (5 bases each). In germline, CDR1 is DFQATT, CDR2 SNEGSKA (reference sequence). The V end lost 6 bases, the J end lost 5 bases, and 14 bases lay between the germline ends. CDR3 length: 13 residues. The CDR3 nucleotides read TGCAGTGCCCCCGGGACGGAAAACAATGAGCAGTTCTTC. This codes for CSAPGTENNEQFF.

Points on this clonotype: A read error may produce the germline difference seen at one junction end. The chain recombines TRBV7-7 with TRBJ2-7, with D possibly being TRBD1 (6 bases). CDR1 is SSHAT and CDR2 is FNYEAQ in the germline V gene (reference sequence). This CDR3 is 13 amino acids long. The CDR3: CASSRAGANEQYF. The CDR3 DNA reads TGTGCTAGCAGTCGGGCAGGGGCCAATGAGCAGTACTTC.